One and the same sample provided the 5 T cell receptor beta chains below, sequenced in a study of OX40 agonist ivuxolimab in advanced cancers. The table came from immunoSEQ multiplex PCR; TCRdb's copy has only in-frame clones and leaves some out. The profile covers under 85,000 clones, with approximately 86% appearing a single time and 2% to 3% taken by the ten largest. The material sequenced was CD4+ or CD8+ T cells sorted from blood, taken in a trial of the OX40 agonist ivuxolimab. These receptors originate from an adult with an advanced solid tumor such as melanoma, head and neck, liver or kidney cancer.

This clone was detected once. The chain is built from TRBV5-1 and TRBJ2-3; weak D call: TRBD2 (5 bases). CDR3 length: 14 amino acids. Trimming left V 0 bases short and J 5 bases short, with 10 bases between. CDR1 is SGHRS, CDR2 YFSETQ, per germline. The CDR3 sequence is CASSLAGIEDTQYF. As DNA, the CDR3 is TGCGCCAGCAGCTTGGCCGGGATTGAAGATACGCAGTATTTT. Based on the CDR3 plus reference TRBV5-1 and TRBJ2-3, the full variable domain is KAGVTQTPRYLIKTRGQQVTLSCSPISGHRSVSWYQQTPGQGLQFLFEYFSETQRNKGNFPGRFSGRQFSNSRSEMNVSTLELGDSALYLCASSLAGIEDTQYFGPGTRLTVL.

V usage is TRBV6-5 and J usage is TRBJ1-5, with D possibly being TRBD1 (5 bases). The CDR3 contains 15 residues. CDR1 is MNHEY, CDR2 SVGAGI, per germline. Trimming pared 6 bases from V and 0 bases from J, leaving 12 bases between. This CDR3 is CASSSRGSSNQPQHF. CDR3 bases: TGTGCCAGCAGCTCAAGGGGTAGTAGCAATCAGCCCCAGCATTTT.

This clone has only a few counts. The rearrangement links TRBV19 to TRBJ2-1; the match to TRBD1 covers 9 bases. Germline V gene sequence: CDR1 LNHDA, CDR2 SQIVND (reference sequence). V shed 5 bases and J 2 bases; nucleotides not matched to a gene: 7. This CDR3 is built from 16 residues. The CDR3 DNA sequence: TGTGCCAGTAGTCCCTCCACAGGGGGCGCCTACAATGAGCAGTTCTTC. It yields the protein CASSPSTGGAYNEQFF.

The chain links TRBV20-1 to TRBJ1-3; D gene ambiguous. The germline V gene has CDR1 DFQATT and CDR2 SNEGSKA (reference sequence). Trimming took 3 bases from V and 4 from J, leaving 4 bases between them. The CDR3 consists of 11 residues. CDR3 amino acids: CSAREGNTIYF. CDR3 sequence (DNA): TGCAGTGCTAGGGAGGGAAACACCATATATTTT.

The chain uses TRBV28 and TRBJ1-6; TRBD1 aligns across 11 bases. Trimming cost V 5 bases and J 8 bases; bases outside gene matches: 5. Per germline, CDR1 MDHEN and CDR2 SYDVKM. This CDR3 is built from 15 residues. The CDR3 loop is CASSGGTGGYSPLHF. For the CDR3, the DNA is TGTGCCAGCAGTGGGGGGACAGGGGGTTATTCACCCCTCCACTTT. The whole variable domain, filled in from reference TRBV28 and TRBJ1-6, reads DVKVTQSSRYLVKRTGEKVFLECVQDMDHENMFWYRQDPGLGLRLIYFSYDVKMKEKGDIPEGYSVSREKKERFSLILESASTNQTSMYLCASSGGTGGYSPLHFGNGTRLTVT.